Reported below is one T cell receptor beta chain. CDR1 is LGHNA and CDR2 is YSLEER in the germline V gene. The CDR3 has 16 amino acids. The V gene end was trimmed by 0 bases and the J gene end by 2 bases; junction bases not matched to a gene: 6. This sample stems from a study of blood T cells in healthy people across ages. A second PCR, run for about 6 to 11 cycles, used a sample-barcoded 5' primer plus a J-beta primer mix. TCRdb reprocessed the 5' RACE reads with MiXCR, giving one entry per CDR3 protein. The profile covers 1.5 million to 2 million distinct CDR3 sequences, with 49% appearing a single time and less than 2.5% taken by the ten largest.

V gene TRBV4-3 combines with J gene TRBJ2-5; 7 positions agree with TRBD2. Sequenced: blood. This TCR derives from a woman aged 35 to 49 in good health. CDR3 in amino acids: CASSQESGGDQETQYF. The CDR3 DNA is TGCGCCAGCAGCCAAGAATCGGGGGGTGATCAAGAGACCCAGTACTTC.